Following are 15 T cell receptor beta chains from one sample sequenced in a study of T cell repertoires in cytomegalovirus infection. TCRdb called the reads again in MiXCR, with one record for every CDR3 protein. The data contain around 270,000 distinct CDR3 sequences, over 8% of them singletons. The sample consisted of PBMCs. The receptor source for this set is a human donor in good health (CMV status not recorded). Some clones in this sample may be carry-over from other donors' samples.

This clonotype has only a few counts. This chain joins TRBV29-1 and TRBJ2-7, with no clear D. CDR1 is SQVTM, CDR2 ANQGSEA, per germline. Trimming took 3 bases from V and 0 from J, leaving 15 bases between them. The CDR3 length is 15 residues. In nucleotides, the CDR3 is TGCAGCGTTGATTCCTCCGGGTGGCTCTCCTACGAGCAGTACTTC. Residues: CSVDSSGWLSYEQYF.

In its sample, this clonotype was seen many times. This chain links TRBV12-5 with TRBJ1-5; 7 bases are a match to TRBD1. The length of the CDR3 is 14 residues. In germline, CDR1 is LGHNT, CDR2 FRNRAP. Unmatched junction bases numbered 3, after V lost 5 bases and J lost 2 bases. CDR3 sequence reads: CASGATGGNQPQHF. CDR3 in DNA: TGTGCTAGTGGTGCCACAGGGGGCAATCAGCCCCAGCATTTT.

This clonotype has just a few counts. The chain uses TRBV27 and TRBJ2-3; 7 bases line up with TRBD2. The CDR3 runs 15 residues. Germline V gene data show CDR1 as MNHEY and CDR2 as SMNVEV (reference sequence). Trimming at V came to 5 bases and at J to 0 bases, leaving 5 bases not matched to a gene. The chain's CDR3 is CASSVPGLSTDTQYF. CDR3 coding DNA: TGTGCCAGCAGTGTCCCGGGACTAAGCACAGATACGCAGTATTTT.

The table lists this clonotype with many counts. This chain connects TRBV7-2 to TRBJ1-6; the D gene is possibly TRBD1 (6 bases). Trimming pared 4 bases from V and 6 bases from J, leaving 16 bases between. Germline V gives CDR1 SGHTA, CDR2 FQGNSA. This CDR3 comprises 16 residues. Written as DNA, the CDR3 is TGTGCCAGCAGCTGGCAGGGGCTGCGGCTTAATTCACCCCTCCACTTT. This sequence encodes CASSWQGLRLNSPLHF.

At least ten counts were recorded for this clonotype. V is TRBV7-2 and J is TRBJ2-1, with unresolved D. The CDR3 totals 15 residues. CDR1 SGHTA and CDR2 FQGNSA come from the germline V gene. Trimming removed 1 base from V and 6 bases from J, with 13 bases in between. CDR3 residues: CASSLEAGRVNEQFF. The CDR3 bases are TGTGCCAGCAGCTTAGAGGCAGGAAGGGTCAATGAGCAGTTCTTC.

This clonotype was seen repeatedly, ten times or more. In DNA form, the CDR3 reads TGTGCCAGCAGCGCCCAGGACAGAGACTACGAGCAGTACTTC. This sequence encodes CASSAQDRDYEQYF. The rearrangement uses TRBV7-2 and TRBJ2-7; the D gene is possibly TRBD1 (6 bases). The CDR3 sequence is 14 residues long. Trimming cost V 5 bases and J 3 bases, with 14 bases left between them. Germline CDR1 is SGHTA and CDR2 is FQGNSA.

This clonotype appeared many times. The chain recombines TRBV7-2 with TRBJ2-3; D is tentatively TRBD1 or TRBD2 (5 bases each). There are 15 residues in the CDR3. The germline V and J ends were trimmed by 4 bases and 0 bases, with 11 bases remaining between them. The V gene's germline CDR1 is SGHTA and CDR2 FQGNSA. In DNA, the CDR3 is TGTGCCAGCAGCTCCGAGGGACGGAGCACAGATACGCAGTATTTT. It is translated as CASSSEGRSTDTQYF.

The table lists this clonotype with a few counts. The gene calls are TRBV28 and TRBJ1-5; D gene uncertain. V was shortened by 1 base and J by 8 bases, with 9 bases between the two germline ends. Germline CDR1 and CDR2: MDHEN and SYDVKM. The CDR3 is 13 residues long. DNA of the CDR3: TGTGCCAGCAGTTTATACGAGGCCAAGCCCCAGCATTTT. Translated: CASSLYEAKPQHF.

This clonotype was seen ten or more times. The chain's CDR3 is CASSQQLVQGAYNEQFF. The CDR3 DNA is TGTGCCAGCAGCCAGCAGCTGGTGCAGGGGGCCTACAATGAGCAGTTCTTC. The V gene is TRBV7-8, the J gene TRBJ2-1; 7 nucleotides match TRBD1. V shed 5 bases and J 2 bases; nucleotides not matched to a gene: 12. CDR1 is SGHVS and CDR2 is FQNEAQ in the germline V gene. This CDR3 is 17 amino acids long. Filled out from reference TRBV7-8 and TRBJ2-1, the complete variable domain reads GAGVSQSPRYKVAKRGQDVALRCDPISGHVSLFWYQQALGQGPEFLTYFQNEAQLDKSGLPSDRFFAERPEGSVSTLKIQRTQQEDSAVYLCASSQQLVQGAYNEQFFGPGTRLTVL.

This clonotype was counted at least ten times. V usage is TRBV5-1 and J usage is TRBJ2-2; weak D call: TRBD1 (5 bases). The germline V gene encodes CDR1 SGHRS and CDR2 YFSETQ. The CDR3 is 13 amino acids. V was trimmed by 3 bases and J by 8 bases, leaving 11 bases between them. Here the CDR3 DNA reads TGCGCCAGCAGCTCGACAGTGTCGGGGGAGCTGTTTTTT. It codes for CASSSTVSGELFF.

This clonotype was counted many times. This sequence joins TRBV7-2 and TRBJ2-3, with TRBD2 identical over 8 bases. The CDR3 has 15 amino acids. Unmatched junction bases numbered 6, after V lost 2 bases and J lost 5 bases. Per the germline V gene, CDR1 is SGHTA and CDR2 is FQGNSA. This CDR3 is CASSLNRLAGDTQYF. In DNA, the CDR3 is TGTGCCAGCAGCTTAAACAGGCTAGCGGGAGATACGCAGTATTTT.

This clonotype has only a few counts. The chain links TRBV6-6 to TRBJ2-1; 10 nucleotides line up with TRBD2. Germline CDR1 MNHNY, CDR2 SVGAGI (reference sequence). Unmatched junction bases numbered 15, after V lost 6 bases and J lost 4 bases. The CDR3 contains 18 residues. DNA of the CDR3: TGTGCCAGCAGAAGGGGGCTAGCGGGGGTTTCCTCATACAATGAGCAGTTCTTC. Amino acid sequence: CASRRGLAGVSSYNEQFF.

V usage is TRBV7-9 and J usage is TRBJ1-5; 7 bases fit TRBD1. The CDR3 runs to 16 residues. Germline V gene lookup returns CDR1 SEHNR and CDR2 FQNEAQ (reference sequence). Unmatched junction bases numbered 10, after V lost 1 base and J lost 7 bases. The CDR3 bases are TGTGCCAGCAGCTTAGGAGGGGGCCAGGGCGAACAGCCCCAGCATTTT. It codes for CASSLGGGQGEQPQHF.

This clonotype has at least ten counts. The V gene is TRBV2, the J gene TRBJ2-5; D might be TRBD2 (5 bases). The CDR3 length is 13 residues. The V and J ends lost 5 bases and 4 bases respectively, with 11 bases between them. CDR1 SNHLY and CDR2 FYNNEI come from the germline V gene. The CDR3 loop is CASSTRLGETQYF. In nucleotides, the CDR3 is TGTGCCAGCAGTACTAGGTTGGGAGAGACCCAGTACTTC.

There are a few counts of this clonotype. This chain uses TRBV9 with TRBJ2-1; TRBD2 matches 10 bases. The germline V gene encodes CDR1 SGDLS and CDR2 YYNGEE. J lost 5 bases, V lost 0 bases, and 5 bases had no gene match. The CDR3 is 16 amino acids. Here the CDR3 DNA reads TGTGCCAGCAGCGTAGCTATACTAGCGGGAAACAATGAGCAGTTCTTC. This codes for CASSVAILAGNNEQFF. The full variable domain, in which reference TRBV9 and TRBJ2-1 provide the parts outside the CDR3, is DSGVTQTPKHLITATGQRVTLRCSPRSGDLSVYWYQQSLDQGLQFLIQYYNGEERAKGNILERFSAQQFPDLHSELNLSSLELGDSALYFCASSVAILAGNNEQFFGPGTRLTVL.